These 30 T cell receptor beta chains came from one sample sequenced in a study of blood T cells in healthy people across ages. A second PCR of roughly 7 to 11 cycles used a sample-barcoded 5' primer and a J-beta primer mix. TCRdb re-analysed the 5' RACE reads in MiXCR, keeping a single row per CDR3 protein. Found here are more than 1.4 million distinct CDR3 sequences, approximately 42% of them singletons; the top ten hold less than 8%. The material sequenced was blood. These receptor sequences come from a woman aged 18-29 years in good health.

This clonotype was counted only a few times. The genes are TRBV20-1 and TRBJ2-3; no definite D call. This CDR3 has 15 amino acids. Germline-derived CDR1 and CDR2 are DFQATT and SNEGSKA (reference sequence). V lost 2 bases and J lost 3, with 15 bases in between. The CDR3 region has the DNA TGCAGTGCTAGACCTCCAGCTAGGGCTACAGATACGCAGTATTTT. This sequence encodes CSARPPARATDTQYF.

This clonotype was seen a few times. V is TRBV4-1 and J is TRBJ1-1; no clear D. Germline CDR1 reads MGHRA; CDR2 reads YSYEKL. The V end lost 1 base, the J end lost 6 bases, and 9 bases lay between the germline ends. The CDR3 has 13 residues. This CDR3 reads CASSQGSTSEAFF. The CDR3 DNA reads TGCGCCAGCAGCCAAGGTTCGACATCTGAAGCTTTCTTT.

This chain connects TRBV29-1 to TRBJ2-1; D perhaps matches TRBD2 (5 bases). The CDR3 runs 13 residues. Between the trimmed V and J ends, which lost 5 bases and 3 bases, there was a span of 11 bases. CDR1 and CDR2 from the germline V gene are SQVTM and ANQGSEA. The CDR3 region has the DNA TGCAGCGTTAAAACTAGTTTCTACAATGAGCAGTTCTTC. Translated: CSVKTSFYNEQFF.

This clonotype came up a few times. V gene TRBV5-1 combines with J gene TRBJ2-7; D unclear. This CDR3 comprises 14 residues. Germline V CDR1 and CDR2: SGHRS, YFSETQ. V was cut by 4 bases and J by 2 bases, with 13 bases left in between. CDR3 sequence reads: CASSQVDPTYEQYF. The CDR3 DNA is TGCGCCAGCAGCCAAGTCGACCCCACCTACGAGCAGTACTTC.

This chain uses TRBV2 with TRBJ2-1; D is undetermined. The J call may be wrong; the DNA end is better matched by TRBJ2-7. CDR3 length: 13 amino acids. Per the germline V gene, CDR1 is SNHLY and CDR2 is FYNNEI. The CDR3 DNA is TGTGCCAGCAGCACAAACCTGGGGTCCGAGCAGTACTTC. This translates into CASSTNLGSEQYF.

This clonotype was recorded once. The J gene is TRBJ1-6, the V gene TRBV6-4; D may be TRBD1 (6 bases). The CDR3 runs 15 residues. CDR1 is MRHNA and CDR2 is SNTAGT in the germline V gene. The V gene lost 6 bases and the J gene lost 9 bases, with 18 bases spanning the gap. This chain's CDR3 is CASRTEGGLGSPLHF. The CDR3 DNA follows: TGTGCCAGCAGGACCGAGGGGGGGCTCGGTTCACCCCTCCACTTT.

This chain joins TRBV6-1 and TRBJ1-3; D is possibly TRBD1 (6 bases). CDR1 is MNHNS and CDR2 is SASEGT in the germline V gene. The germline V and J ends were trimmed by 5 bases and 2 bases, with 10 bases remaining between them. This CDR3 spans 14 amino acids. The CDR3 coding sequence is TGTGCCAGCAGTTGGGGGGCGACTGGAAACACCATATATTTT. Translated: CASSWGATGNTIYF.

This clonotype was counted a few times. The chain recombines TRBV10-3 with TRBJ2-1; 11 positions match TRBD2. The CDR3 has 17 amino acids. The V segment lost 2 bases and the J segment 7 bases; nucleotides outside the gene matches: 10. The germline V gene encodes CDR1 ENHRY and CDR2 SYGVKD. The CDR3 here is CAISEATPGLAENEQFF. The DNA of the CDR3 is TGTGCCATCAGTGAGGCAACTCCGGGACTAGCGGAGAATGAGCAGTTCTTC.

Of note for this clonotype: Possible read error: a much larger clone is one base away. The V gene is TRBV2, the J gene TRBJ2-7; 9 bases are a match to TRBD2. Germline V gene data show CDR1 as SNHLY and CDR2 as FYNNEI. This CDR3 comprises 15 residues. Losses at the gene ends were 6 bases for V and 7 bases for J; bases not matched to a gene: 13. CDR3 residues: CASRPAGGTYNEQYF. CDR3 nucleotide sequence: TGTGCCAGCAGACCTGCGGGAGGGACTTACAATGAGCAGTACTTC.

The V and J genes are TRBV3-1 and TRBJ1-1, with TRBD1 matching 7 bases. CDR1 and CDR2 (germline): LGHDT, YNNKEL (reference sequence). This CDR3 has 14 residues. Trimming cost V 6 bases and J 1 base; bases outside gene matches: 5. CDR3 in DNA: TGTGCCAGCAGAGGGGGGACAGCGAACACTGAAGCTTTCTTT. This gives the protein CASRGGTANTEAFF.

This clonotype was counted between two and nine times. The rearrangement uses TRBV5-8 and TRBJ2-1, with D perhaps TRBD2 (6 bases). The CDR3 has 14 amino acids. Between the trimmed V and J ends, which lost 3 bases and 4 bases, there was a span of 11 bases. Germline V lookup: CDR1 SGHTS, CDR2 YDEGEE. In nucleotides, the CDR3 is TGTGCCAGCAGCTGGGGGACTTATTACAATGAGCAGTTCTTC. It codes for CASSWGTYYNEQFF. The full variable domain, completed using reference TRBV5-8 and TRBJ2-1, is EAGVTQSPTHLIKTRGQQATLRCSPISGHTSVYWYQQALGLGLQFLLWYDEGEERNRGNFPPRFSGRQFPNYSSELNVNALELEDSALYLCASSWGTYYNEQFFGPGTRLTVL.

This clonotype has just a few counts. The chain has TRBV27 and TRBJ1-2, with D hard to call. The length of the CDR3 is 16 residues. The germline V gene has CDR1 MNHEY and CDR2 SMNVEV (reference sequence). V gave up 10 bases and J gave up 1 base, with 22 bases separating them. The CDR3 loop is CATSRGAPVINYGYTF. In DNA form, the CDR3 reads TGTGCCACCTCTCGGGGTGCTCCAGTTATTAACTATGGCTACACCTTC.

This sequence joins TRBV9 and TRBJ2-7; D unclear. This CDR3 has 12 residues. Per germline, CDR1 SGDLS and CDR2 YYNGEE. With 3 bases removed from V and 7 bases from J, the gap between germline ends came to 11 bases. The CDR3 region is CASSAYSNEQYF. The CDR3 bases are TGTGCCAGCAGCGCCTACAGCAATGAGCAGTACTTC.

This rearrangement joins TRBV29-1 to TRBJ2-2; TRBD1 matches 9 bases. CDR1 and CDR2 from the germline V gene are SQVTM and ANQGSEA. This CDR3 spans 16 amino acids. CDR3 sequence reads: CGAEDRGHTNTGELFF. Written as DNA, the CDR3 is TGCGGCGCCGAGGACAGGGGCCATACGAACACCGGGGAGCTGTTTTTT.

V gene TRBV20-1 combines with J gene TRBJ2-3, with TRBD1 matching 8 bases. The ends lost 8 bases at V and 3 bases at J; junction bases unmatched: 7. This CDR3 has 13 residues. Germline-derived CDR1 and CDR2 are DFQATT and SNEGSKA (reference sequence). DNA of the CDR3: TGCAGTTATGGACAGGGTGGTACAGATACGCAGTATTTT. Translated: CSYGQGGTDTQYF.

The chain has TRBV20-1 and TRBJ1-2, with 7 bases lining up with TRBD1. CDR1 and CDR2 from the germline V gene are DFQATT and SNEGSKA (reference sequence). The CDR3 has 12 amino acids. V lost 7 bases, J lost 7 bases, and 9 bases stayed unmatched. The CDR3 region is CSVEARGPGYTF. The CDR3, as DNA: TGCAGTGTCGAAGCAAGGGGGCCTGGCTACACCTTC.

The chain carries TRBV6-5 and TRBJ1-1; D is ambiguous. The germline CDR1 and CDR2 sequences are MNHEY and SVGAGI. Trimming shortened V by 2 bases and J by 4 bases, and 17 bases separated the two germline ends. This CDR3 comprises 16 residues. The CDR3 reads CASSYQAGTSGTEAFF. The CDR3 DNA sequence: TGTGCCAGCAGTTACCAAGCGGGAACCTCGGGCACTGAAGCTTTCTTT.

This clonotype was counted a few times. V is TRBV3-1 and J is TRBJ1-5; D is possibly TRBD1 (5 bases). The V and J ends lost 3 bases and 1 base respectively, with 13 bases between them. Looked up from germline, CDR1 is LGHDT and CDR2 is YNNKEL (reference sequence). CDR3 length equals 16 residues. The CDR3 sequence is CASSQGGDGSNQPQHF. CDR3 in DNA: TGTGCCAGCAGCCAGGGGGGGGACGGGAGCAATCAGCCCCAGCATTTT.

This clonotype was seen once. J is TRBJ2-2 and V is TRBV20-1; the D gene could be TRBD1 or TRBD2 (6 bases each). Trimming stripped 0 bases from V and 4 bases from J, with 12 bases between. Looked up from germline, CDR1 is DFQATT and CDR2 is SNEGSKA (reference sequence). This CDR3 spans 15 amino acids. CDR3 region: CSARDGEGGTGELFF. The CDR3 DNA sequence: TGCAGTGCTAGAGATGGAGAGGGGGGCACCGGGGAGCTGTTTTTT.

This sequence joins TRBV12-3 or TRBV12-4 and TRBJ1-2, with 9 bases matching TRBD1. The CDR3 is made up of 14 amino acids. V trimming: 10 bases; J trimming: 4 bases; junction bases outside the gene matches: 10. CDR3 sequence reads: CATGGTGLSYGYTF. CDR3 nucleotide sequence: TGTGCCACCGGGGGGACAGGGTTGTCCTATGGCTACACCTTC.

This sequence joins TRBV6-6 and TRBJ2-7, with D unclear. Trimming pared 10 bases from V and 2 bases from J, leaving 15 bases between. The germline gives CDR1 MNHNY, CDR2 SVGAGI (reference sequence). This CDR3 has 13 amino acids. The CDR3 loop reads CATEGPETYEQYF. The CDR3 DNA reads as TGTGCCACCGAAGGTCCAGAAACCTACGAGCAGTACTTC.

V is TRBV20-1 and J is TRBJ2-7, with D perhaps TRBD2 (5 bases). CDR1 is DFQATT, CDR2 SNEGSKA, per germline (reference sequence). CDR3 length: 14 amino acids. V was clipped by 0 bases and J by 3 bases, with 12 bases between them. CDR3 residues: CSARDRAVIYEQYF. For the CDR3, the DNA is TGCAGTGCTAGAGATAGAGCGGTCATCTACGAGCAGTACTTC.

This chain joins TRBV7-8 and TRBJ2-5, with D perhaps matching TRBD2 (6 bases). The end of the DNA aligns better with TRBJ2-4, so the J call may be wrong. The CDR3 extends over 14 amino acids. The germline CDR1 and CDR2 sequences are SGHVS and FQNEAQ. In DNA, the CDR3 is TGTGCCAGCAGCCCACGATCTACGGGGGACATTCAGTACTTC. Encoded protein: CASSPRSTGDIQYF.

V and J are TRBV7-2 and TRBJ1-4; no clear D. CDR1 is SGHTA, CDR2 FQGNSA, per germline. V was clipped by 0 bases and J by 8 bases, with 13 bases between them. This CDR3 has 15 amino acids. CDR3: CASSLASLGDEKLFF. DNA of the CDR3: TGTGCCAGCAGCTTAGCGTCTTTAGGAGACGAAAAACTGTTTTTT.

This sequence joins TRBV28 and TRBJ1-2; unclear D gene. CDR3 length: 12 residues. Germline V lookup: CDR1 MDHEN, CDR2 SYDVKM. The germline V and J ends were trimmed by 3 bases and 7 bases, with 9 bases remaining between them. CDR3 loop: CASSFTDRGYTF. CDR3 DNA: TGTGCCAGCAGTTTCACTGACCGTGGCTACACCTTC.

Note on this clonotype: A much larger clonotype is one base distant, so this may be a read error. J is TRBJ2-1 and V is TRBV7-9; no firm D call. CDR3 size: 12 residues. Germline V CDR1 and CDR2: SEHNR, FQNEAQ (reference sequence). V shed 2 bases and J shed 12 bases, with 11 bases lying between them. The CDR3 spells CASSLLLDGQFF. The CDR3 bases are TGTGCCAGCAGCTTACTTTTGGATGGGCAGTTCTTC.

J is TRBJ2-1 and V is TRBV4-1; no clear D gene. The CDR3 has 13 residues. The germline CDR1 and CDR2 sequences are MGHRA and YSYEKL. The germline V and J ends were trimmed by 0 bases and 10 bases, with 10 bases remaining between them. CDR3 coding DNA: TGCGCCAGCAGCCAAGAAGGAATCTACGAGCAGTTCTTC. It encodes CASSQEGIYEQFF.

The chain links TRBV3-1 to TRBJ1-2, with a tentative D call TRBD1 (6 bases). The germline V gene encodes CDR1 LGHDT and CDR2 YNNKEL (reference sequence). The CDR3 consists of 15 residues. V shed 7 bases and J shed 0 bases, with 15 bases lying between them. The CDR3 nucleotides are TGTGCCAGCACCCTCAGTGGGGGCTCTAACTATGGCTACACCTTC. Its translation is CASTLSGGSNYGYTF.

The CDR3 region is CASSHIQEGYGYTF. As DNA, the CDR3 is TGTGCCAGCAGCCATATTCAGGAGGGCTATGGCTACACCTTC. The rearrangement links TRBV5-4 to TRBJ1-2; D is ambiguous. The V and J ends lost 4 bases and 4 bases respectively, with 14 bases between them. The CDR3 has 14 residues. CDR1 is SGHNT, CDR2 YYREEE, per germline (reference sequence). Filled out from reference TRBV5-4 and TRBJ1-2, the complete variable domain reads ETGVTQSPTHLIKTRGQQVTLRCSSQSGHNTVSWYQQALGQGPQFIFQYYREEENGRGNFPPRFSGLQFPNYSSELNVNALELDDSALYLCASSHIQEGYGYTFGSGTRLTVV.

The V call is TRBV15, the J call TRBJ2-3, with D perhaps TRBD1 or TRBD2 (6 bases each). The CDR3 length is 15 residues. Germline CDR1 LNHNV, CDR2 YYDKDF (reference sequence). Between the trimmed V and J ends, which lost 4 bases and 0 bases, there was a span of 11 bases. The CDR3 nucleotides read TGTGCCACCAGCAAAGGGGGGACCAGCACAGATACGCAGTATTTT. This codes for CATSKGGTSTDTQYF.